A single sample gave rise to the 12 T cell receptor beta chains below, sequenced in a study of CD8+CD57+ T cells in acquired aplastic anemia (dated by TCRdb to the late 2010s). TCRdb records Illumina HiSeq 2000 as the sequencer. TCR beta VDJ combination and CDR3 sequence profiling used genomic DNA as the template. TCRdb trimmed public reads at Q25 via fastp, called clones via MiXCR and kept in-frame beta chains. Every distinct CDR3 protein forms one entry, paired with its most common genes and DNA. The sample profile shows around 33,000 distinct CDR3 sequences; under 80% of them were found once. The ten largest clones capture over 20% of the sample. Sequencing was done on a sample of sorted CD4+, CD8+, or CD8+CD57+ T cells (not recorded which) from PBMCs. Source of these receptors: a human donor in good health, serving as a control.

This chain links TRBV6-2 or TRBV6-3 with TRBJ2-1; TRBD1 aligns across 8 bases. Per germline, CDR1 MNHEY and CDR2 SVGEGT. Germline trimming cut 10 bases from V and 3 bases from J; bases unmatched to any gene: 5. This CDR3 comprises 13 residues. The CDR3 spells CATPGQDYNEQFF. As DNA, the CDR3 is TGTGCCACGCCGGGACAGGACTACAATGAGCAGTTCTTC.

This chain joins TRBV9 and TRBJ1-2; 7 nucleotides line up with TRBD1. With V trimmed by 1 base and J by 4 bases, 7 bases remained unmatched. The CDR3 is 15 amino acids. CDR1 and CDR2 from the germline V gene are SGDLS and YYNGEE. The CDR3 nucleotides read TGTGCCAGCAGCGTAAACAGGGGATGGGGCTATGGCTACACCTTC. Translated, it gives CASSVNRGWGYGYTF.

This chain joins TRBV5-1 and TRBJ2-7; D is possibly TRBD2 (6 bases). The CDR3 covers 15 residues. Trimming shortened V by 4 bases and J by 1 base, and 15 bases separated the two germline ends. Germline V gene data show CDR1 as SGHRS and CDR2 as YFSETQ. In DNA form, the CDR3 reads TGCGCCAGCAGCCCGGGACTTTACGTTTCCTACGAGCAGTACTTC. Its translation is CASSPGLYVSYEQYF.

Concerning this clonotype: A read error is likely, as this CDR3 ends without the conserved phenylalanine or tryptophan. The DNA for the CDR3 is TGTGCCAGCAGTGGTACAGGGTGGAAAACTGAAGCTTTCCTT. Its translation is CASSGTGWKTEAFL. V gene TRBV25-1 combines with J gene TRBJ1-1, with a weak D call TRBD1 (6 bases). Germline V gene lookup returns CDR1 MGHDK and CDR2 SYGVNS. V gave up 4 bases and J gave up 5 bases, with 14 bases separating them. The CDR3 is made up of 14 amino acids.

About this clonotype itself: A junction end diverges from the germline sequence, so it may reflect a read error. V and J are TRBV10-3 and TRBJ2-3; D is unresolved. CDR3 length equals 9 residues. In germline, CDR1 is ENHRY, CDR2 SYGVKD. The CDR3 here is CAMFFLQCF. Here the CDR3 DNA reads TGTGCCATGTTTTTCCTGCAGTGTTTT.

The V gene is TRBV7-8, the J gene TRBJ2-1; 8 nucleotides line up with TRBD1. Germline V gene lookup returns CDR1 SGHVS and CDR2 FQNEAQ. The CDR3 is 15 amino acids. V lost 5 bases to trimming and J lost 0 bases; unmatched junction nucleotides: 3. The chain's CDR3 is CASSAQGVSYNEQFF. The DNA of the CDR3 is TGTGCCAGCAGCGCACAGGGGGTCTCCTACAATGAGCAGTTCTTC.

The chain links TRBV7-9 to TRBJ2-3; D is undetermined. Trimming stripped 3 bases from V and 4 bases from J, with 8 bases between. Per germline, CDR1 SEHNR and CDR2 FQNEAQ (reference sequence). This CDR3 is 13 amino acids long. CDR3 protein: CASSLEWADTQYF. The CDR3 DNA is TGTGCCAGCAGCTTGGAGTGGGCAGATACGCAGTATTTT. Filled out from reference TRBV7-9 and TRBJ2-3, the complete variable domain reads DTGVSQNPRHKITKRGQNVTFRCDPISEHNRLYWYRQTLGQGPEFLTYFQNEAQLEKSRLLSDRFSAERPKGSFSTLEIQRTEQGDSAMYLCASSLEWADTQYFGPGTRLTVL.

V and J are TRBV19 and TRBJ1-1, with D unclear. With 3 bases removed from V and 4 bases from J, the gap between germline ends came to 9 bases. In germline, CDR1 is LNHDA, CDR2 SQIVND (reference sequence). CDR3 length equals 13 residues. In DNA form, the CDR3 reads TGTGCCAGTAGTATGGCGTGGGCCACTGAAGCTTTCTTT. It specifies CASSMAWATEAFF.

Concerning this clonotype: The junction departs from the called germline gene at one end, perhaps through a read error. The CDR3 region is CASSPGPHF. CDR3 DNA sequence: TGTGCCAGCAGTCCAGGTCCCCACTTC. The J gene is TRBJ2-7, the V gene TRBV2; D is unresolved. From germline, CDR1 is SNHLY and CDR2 FYNNEI. This CDR3 has 9 residues. Based on the CDR3 plus reference TRBV2 and TRBJ2-7, the full variable domain is EPEVTQTPSHQVTQMGQEVILRCVPISNHLYFYWYRQILGQKVEFLVSFYNNEISEKSEIFDDQFSVERPDGSNFTLKIRSTKLEDSAMYFCASSPGPHFGPGTRLTVT.

The chain combines TRBV15 with TRBJ1-2; 8 bases align to TRBD1. The germline V gene has CDR1 LNHNV and CDR2 YYDKDF (reference sequence). The J segment lost 6 bases and the V segment lost 2 bases, leaving 5 bases of the junction unmatched. The CDR3 has 14 residues. Here the CDR3 DNA reads TGTGCCACCAGCAGATCCCCGACAGGGGATGGCTACACCTTC. Translation: CATSRSPTGDGYTF. The whole variable domain, remainder taken from reference TRBV15 and TRBJ1-2, is DAMVIQNPRYQVTQFGKPVTLSCSQTLNHNVMYWYQQKSSQAPKLLFHYYDKDFNNEADTPDNFQSRRPNTSFCFLDIRSPGLGDTAMYLCATSRSPTGDGYTFGSGTRLTVV.

The chain uses TRBV25-1 and TRBJ2-1, with TRBD2 matching 9 bases. The CDR3 contains 15 residues. Germline CDR1 and CDR2: MGHDK and SYGVNS. V shed 9 bases and J 1 base; nucleotides not matched to a gene: 7. CDR3 loop: CASGKAGGSYNEQFF. CDR3 DNA sequence: TGTGCCAGTGGAAAAGCGGGAGGTTCCTACAATGAGCAGTTCTTC.

The chain joins TRBV20-1 to TRBJ2-5; D might be TRBD1 (5 bases). Germline lookup yields CDR1 DFQATT and CDR2 SNEGSKA (reference sequence). CDR3 length equals 13 residues. V lost 4 bases and J lost 1, with 10 bases in between. CDR3 residues: CSATRGSQETQYF. DNA for the CDR3: TGCAGTGCTACTAGGGGTAGCCAAGAGACCCAGTACTTC.